The entry below describes one TCR beta chain. Its antigen is unidentified. The data derive from a study of tumor and adjacent non-tumor tissue in lung cancer. Study-level information: Each sample yielded some 4 million productive TCRbeta reads on average. Regarding the study as a whole: Tumor repertoires had a smaller top 100 clone share than normal lung.

Trimming cost V 5 bases and J 2 bases; bases outside gene matches: 13. CDR3 length: 18 amino acids. Germline V lookup: CDR1 MNHEY, CDR2 SVGAGI. Three rounds of nested PCR, following a modified ARM-PCR protocol, produced the TCRbeta library. TCRdb reprocessed the multiplex PCR reads via MiXCR and lists one record per CDR3 protein. This sample has fewer than 130,000 distinct CDR3 sequences; nearly 85% occur once, and the top ten carry more than 20%. The template was RNA from unsorted bulk tissue. Donors were chemotherapy-naive, newly diagnosed lung cancer surgical patients in China, August–late 2014. The clonotype was recovered from a man between 65 and 85 years old with non-small cell lung cancer. This rearrangement joins TRBV6-5 to TRBJ2-7; 12 nucleotides agree with TRBD2. The sample was lung tumor tissue. The chain's CDR3 is CASSPISTSGSGPYEQYF. The CDR3 bases are TGTGCCAGCAGTCCCATTTCGACTAGCGGGAGCGGTCCCTACGAGCAGTACTTC.